A single sample gave rise to the 28 T cell receptor beta chains below, sequenced in a study of T-cell memory formation after mild COVID-19 (dated by TCRdb to about 2021). Library preparation employed 5' RACE. The sequencing machine was an Illumina NovaSeq 6000. The public reads were reprocessed in TCRdb via fastp at Q25 and MiXCR, keeping in-frame beta chains. All rows with the same CDR3 protein become a single entry with the most common DNA and genes. The table for this sample lists tens of thousands of distinct CDR3 sequences; around 10% of them were counted only once. The ten largest clones take up over 20% of the sample. The source material was PBMCs or a T cell subset sorted from them (not recorded which). Receptors were obtained from a man between 18 and 29 years old who had mild COVID-19 (a few samples of this study predate the infection). The sample titles of this study are shuffled in the database, so cell type and time point are left out; the donor was told from shared clones.

This clonotype showed up many times. V gene TRBV7-9 combines with J gene TRBJ2-2, with D unclear. The germline CDR1 and CDR2 sequences are SEHNR and FQNEAQ (reference sequence). Trimming stripped 5 bases from V and 6 bases from J, with 22 bases between. The CDR3 loop spans 17 amino acids. DNA of the CDR3: TGTGCCAGCAGCGTATCACTGGGCAGGCGGATAGCCGGGGAGCTGTTTTTT. It specifies CASSVSLGRRIAGELFF.

The J gene is TRBJ2-3, the V gene TRBV6-6; a possible D gene is TRBD2 (7 bases). The germline V gene has CDR1 MNHNY and CDR2 SVGAGI (reference sequence). CDR3 length: 19 residues. Trimming left V 0 bases short and J 0 bases short, with 19 bases between. CDR3 bases: TGTGCCAGCAGTTACTCCGGGGGGCGCGGCCCCGCTAGCACAGATACGCAGTATTTT. Its protein is CASSYSGGRGPASTDTQYF.

This clonotype came up a few times. The CDR3 nucleotides are TGTGCCAGCAGTGAGTATGGGCATGGGGCCAACGTCCTGACTTTC. The encoded protein is CASSEYGHGANVLTF. The V call is TRBV6-1, the J call TRBJ2-6; D not certain. The CDR3 runs 15 residues. V gave up 3 bases and J gave up 3 bases, with 9 bases separating them. Germline CDR1 is MNHNS and CDR2 is SASEGT.

The chain joins TRBV12-3 or TRBV12-4 to TRBJ2-7; 7 nucleotides match TRBD1. V was pared by 6 bases and J by 2 bases, with 10 bases of the junction left unmatched. The CDR3 runs 15 residues. This CDR3 reads CASSPRQGRAYEQYF. Written as DNA, the CDR3 is TGTGCCAGCAGCCCCCGACAGGGACGGGCCTACGAGCAGTACTTC.

Judged by abundance, this clonotype is medium-sized. This chain links TRBV4-2 with TRBJ2-3, with 8 bases matching TRBD2. The germline V gene encodes CDR1 LGHNA and CDR2 YNFKEQ. The CDR3 extends over 16 amino acids. The ends lost 0 bases at V and 1 base at J; junction bases unmatched: 3. The CDR3 DNA reads as TGTGCCAGCAGCCAAGATCGAGCGGGGGGCACAGATACGCAGTATTTT. It yields the protein CASSQDRAGGTDTQYF.

This clonotype came up a few times. V gene TRBV11-2 combines with J gene TRBJ2-2; TRBD2 aligns across 8 bases. The CDR3 length is 21 residues. Germline V lookup: CDR1 SGHAT, CDR2 FQNNGV. The ends lost 5 bases at V and 0 bases at J; junction bases unmatched: 20. CDR3 DNA: TGTGCCAGCAGCCTCCCGCCCTGGCGGGGGGTCCGCACCTCGAACACCGGGGAGCTGTTTTTT. Its protein is CASSLPPWRGVRTSNTGELFF.

The chain combines TRBV3-1 with TRBJ2-7; 9 nucleotides line up with TRBD1. Germline-derived CDR1 and CDR2 are LGHDT and YNNKEL (reference sequence). Trimming removed 4 bases from V and 2 bases from J; junction bases left unmatched: 12. The CDR3 extends over 17 amino acids. CDR3 sequence (DNA): TGTGCCAGCAGCCTTATGCTTTCCGGGACAGGGACCTACGAGCAGTACTTC. Translation gives CASSLMLSGTGTYEQYF.

This clonotype was counted only a few times. The V gene is TRBV5-6, the J gene TRBJ1-5, with 9 nucleotides matching TRBD1. V was pared by 4 bases and J by 6 bases, with 5 bases of the junction left unmatched. CDR1 is SGHDT, CDR2 YYEEEE, per germline. The CDR3 is 14 residues long. Here the CDR3 DNA reads TGTGCCAGCAGCGCGGGACAGGGTTTTCAGCCCCAGCATTTT. As protein: CASSAGQGFQPQHF.

This clonotype was counted at least ten times. In DNA form, the CDR3 reads TGTGCCAGCAGCTTACGGGCTAGCGGGAACGGAGCAGATACGCAGTATTTT. Translated: CASSLRASGNGADTQYF. The rearrangement links TRBV7-2 to TRBJ2-3; 9 bases map to TRBD2. The ends lost 2 bases at V and 4 bases at J; junction bases unmatched: 10. CDR1 and CDR2 from the germline V gene are SGHTA and FQGNSA. The CDR3 is made up of 17 amino acids.

This clonotype appeared a few times. The J gene is TRBJ1-1, the V gene TRBV7-3, with D perhaps matching TRBD1 (6 bases). Germline assignment: CDR1 SGHTA and CDR2 FQGTGA. The CDR3 consists of 13 residues. Trimming cost V 5 bases and J 5 bases, with 12 bases left between them. The CDR3 spells CASSQGHQTEAFF. For the CDR3, the DNA is TGTGCCAGCAGCCAGGGACATCAGACTGAAGCTTTCTTT.

This chain joins TRBV25-1 and TRBJ2-5; D remains unclear. Looked up from germline, CDR1 is MGHDK and CDR2 is SYGVNS. V dropped 2 bases and J dropped 9 bases, with 22 bases sitting between them. CDR3 size: 16 residues. CDR3 residues: CASSERGAEPAWAQYF. In DNA, the CDR3 is TGTGCCAGCAGTGAAAGAGGTGCCGAACCGGCGTGGGCCCAGTACTTC. The full variable domain, with the rest looked up from reference TRBV25-1 and TRBJ2-5, is EADIYQTPRYLVIGTGKKITLECSQTMGHDKMYWYQQDPGMELHLIHYSYGVNSTEKGDLSSESTVSRIRTEHFPLTLESARPSHTSQYLCASSERGAEPAWAQYFGPGTRLLVL.

This clonotype has a count of ten or more. The chain's CDR3 is CATSRGGTELEQFF. The CDR3 DNA reads TGTGCCACCAGCAGAGGGGGGACAGAACTTGAGCAGTTCTTC. The chain uses TRBV15 and TRBJ2-1; 7 bases agree with TRBD1. The germline V gene encodes CDR1 LNHNV and CDR2 YYDKDF (reference sequence). Unmatched junction bases numbered 6, after V lost 1 base and J lost 9 bases. The CDR3 contains 14 residues.

The chain has TRBV4-3 and TRBJ1-4; possible D gene TRBD1, 6 bases. V shed 0 bases and J shed 0 bases, with 14 bases lying between them. Per germline, CDR1 LGHNA and CDR2 YSLEER. The CDR3 runs to 18 residues. In DNA form, the CDR3 reads TGCGCCAGCAGCCAAGATCCCGCAGGGGCCCCAACTAATGAAAAACTGTTTTTT. The encoded protein is CASSQDPAGAPTNEKLFF.

This clonotype was recorded a few times. This chain joins TRBV14 and TRBJ2-1; D perhaps matches TRBD2 (6 bases). This CDR3 has 11 residues. Trimming removed 3 bases from V and 14 bases from J, with 11 bases in between. Per germline, CDR1 SGHDN and CDR2 FVKESK. The CDR3 loop is CASSHEEGKFF. The CDR3 DNA reads TGTGCCAGCAGCCACGAGGAGGGGAAGTTCTTC.

This chain joins TRBV9 and TRBJ2-3; 8 positions match TRBD2. Per the germline V gene, CDR1 is SGDLS and CDR2 is YYNGEE. V trimming: 4 bases; J trimming: 8 bases; junction bases outside the gene matches: 6. This CDR3 comprises 13 residues. The CDR3 nucleotides read TGTGCCAGCAGCCAGCAAGCGGGGGCTACGCAGTATTTT. Its protein product is CASSQQAGATQYF.

J is TRBJ1-6 and V is TRBV20-1; no clear D gene. Germline CDR1 is DFQATT and CDR2 is SNEGSKA (reference sequence). The CDR3 covers 17 residues. The V end was cut by 2 bases, the J end by 5 bases, with 19 bases between. The CDR3 sequence is CSARLAGALYDNSPLHF. CDR3 sequence (DNA): TGCAGTGCTAGATTAGCGGGAGCTTTATACGATAATTCACCCCTCCACTTT.

This clonotype was found a few times. The V call is TRBV9, the J call TRBJ2-3; possibly TRBD1 or TRBD2 for D (5 bases each). Germline lookup yields CDR1 SGDLS and CDR2 YYNGEE. This CDR3 is built from 19 residues. The V and J ends lost 0 bases and 4 bases respectively, with 24 bases between them. CDR3 residues: CASSVGERGAAGYPDTQYF. The CDR3 DNA sequence: TGTGCCAGCAGCGTAGGGGAGAGGGGAGCGGCCGGTTACCCAGATACGCAGTATTTT.

The chain employs TRBV12-3 or TRBV12-4 and TRBJ2-7; weak D call: TRBD1 (5 bases). The germline V and J ends were trimmed by 1 base and 2 bases, with 6 bases remaining between them. This CDR3 has 13 residues. CDR3 DNA: TGTGCCAGCAGTTTAGTGGACACCTACGAGCAGTACTTC. Translated, it gives CASSLVDTYEQYF.

The V call is TRBV10-1, the J call TRBJ2-7; 10 bases agree with TRBD2. Germline V gene lookup returns CDR1 WNHNN and CDR2 SYGVQD (reference sequence). The V and J ends lost 2 bases and 3 bases, in that order; junction bases with no gene match: 4. This CDR3 has 15 amino acids. The CDR3 spells CASSETLAGVYEQYF. The CDR3 DNA reads TGCGCCAGCAGTGAGACCCTAGCGGGGGTCTACGAGCAGTACTTC.

This clonotype turned up a few times. The V and J genes are TRBV7-3 and TRBJ2-1, with no clear D. This CDR3 is 14 amino acids long. CDR1 and CDR2 (germline): SGHTA, FQGTGA. V was cut by 2 bases and J by 3 bases, with 8 bases left in between. CDR3 amino acids: CASSLAANYNEQFF. CDR3 in DNA: TGTGCCAGCAGCTTAGCGGCGAACTACAATGAGCAGTTCTTC.

The rearrangement uses TRBV4-1 and TRBJ1-1; D is ambiguous. V was shortened by 2 bases and J by 11 bases, with 9 bases between the two germline ends. Per germline, CDR1 MGHRA and CDR2 YSYEKL. The CDR3 extends over 11 amino acids. CDR3 amino acids: CASSQQERAFF. The CDR3 nucleotides are TGCGCCAGCAGCCAACAGGAGAGGGCTTTCTTT.

V usage is TRBV6-1 and J usage is TRBJ2-1; maybe TRBD1 (5 bases). Trimming removed 4 bases at V and 7 bases at J, with 14 bases between. Germline values: CDR1 MNHNS, CDR2 SASEGT. The CDR3 has 14 amino acids. The DNA of the CDR3 is TGTGCCAGCAGTGTCCAGGGAATTCCAAATGAGCAGTTCTTC. It translates to CASSVQGIPNEQFF.

This clonotype was counted ten times or more. This rearrangement joins TRBV15 to TRBJ1-5; perhaps TRBD1 as D (6 bases). V lost 1 base and J lost 1, with 20 bases in between. Germline assignment: CDR1 LNHNV and CDR2 YYDKDF (reference sequence). This CDR3 spans 19 amino acids. Here the CDR3 DNA reads TGTGCCACCAGCAGAGTAGGTGGGGGGCGCTTGGCGAGCAATCAGCCCCAGCATTTT. This encodes CATSRVGGGRLASNQPQHF.

The genes are TRBV29-1 and TRBJ2-1, with a possible D match to TRBD1 (6 bases). Germline lookup yields CDR1 SQVTM and CDR2 ANQGSEA. CDR3 length equals 13 residues. Trimming removed 4 bases at V and 6 bases at J, with 13 bases between. CDR3 sequence: CSVGQALRNEQFF. The CDR3 DNA reads TGCAGCGTTGGACAGGCTCTCCGCAATGAGCAGTTCTTC.

V is TRBV9 and J is TRBJ1-2, with D perhaps matching TRBD1 (6 bases). This CDR3 spans 14 amino acids. Per the germline V gene, CDR1 is SGDLS and CDR2 is YYNGEE. V dropped 4 bases and J dropped 2 bases, with 12 bases sitting between them. The CDR3 DNA follows: TGTGCCAGCAGCCCTTCAACAGGGAACTATGGCTACACCTTC. Amino acids: CASSPSTGNYGYTF.

The rearrangement joins TRBV12-3 or TRBV12-4 to TRBJ1-5; D may be TRBD1 (5 bases). CDR3 length: 12 amino acids. The ends were cut back, 4 bases at V and 7 bases at J, with 8 bases in the middle. The CDR3, as DNA: TGTGCCAGCAGTTGGACAAGCCAGCCCCAGCATTTT. Residues: CASSWTSQPQHF.

This chain joins TRBV12-3 or TRBV12-4 and TRBJ2-3; 9 bases match TRBD1. The CDR3 runs 13 residues. Germline trimming cut 6 bases from V and 7 bases from J; bases unmatched to any gene: 5. The CDR3 DNA sequence: TGTGCCAGCAGGGGACAGGGACGACATACGCAGTATTTT. Encoded protein: CASRGQGRHTQYF.

V is TRBV5-1 and J is TRBJ2-5; D may be TRBD1 (5 bases). Germline loops: CDR1 SGHRS, CDR2 YFSETQ. This CDR3 has 13 residues. Trimming removed 3 bases from V and 3 bases from J, with 9 bases in between. The CDR3 spells CASSSPDKETQYF. In nucleotides, the CDR3 is TGCGCCAGCAGCTCACCGGACAAAGAGACCCAGTACTTC.